These 3 T cell receptor beta chains came from one sample sequenced in a study of CXCR3-negative and CXCR3-positive naive CD8 T cells. All TRB cDNA libraries came from 5' RACE performed with UMI labels. From its re-call of the 5' RACE reads, TCRdb lists each CDR3 protein once, without DNA. Seen in this sample are 100,000 to 150,000 distinct CDR3 sequences; the ten most common clones hold 0.45% to 0.6%. The sequencing sample was made of naive CXCR3- CD8+ T cells from blood. Subset reported: CD45RO-CCR7+CD27+CD95- naive CD8+ T cells lacking CXCR3 (TNR3-). Every receptor here comes from a human donor in good health. Some clones in this sample may be carry-over from other donors' samples.

This chain uses TRBV30 with TRBJ2-1; TCRdb's D gene call, TRBD1, goes unchecked for lack of DNA. CDR3 length: 13 amino acids. Germline V CDR1 and CDR2: GTSNPN, SVGIG (reference sequence). The CDR3 sequence is CAWKWRGGNEQFF.

The V and J genes are TRBV30 and TRBJ1-1; TCRdb names TRBD1, which stays unverified in the absence of DNA. The germline gives CDR1 GTSNPN, CDR2 SVGIG (reference sequence). The CDR3 extends over 14 amino acids. The chain's CDR3 is CAWSVLRGATEAFF.

CDR3 in amino acids: CASSSPGQGAYEQYF. This chain joins TRBV12-3 or TRBV12-4 and TRBJ2-7; as DNA is missing, the TRBD1 call by TCRdb cannot be tested. This CDR3 has 15 amino acids.